Below, one TCR beta chain is given with its context. Per the study methods: Quantification of nucleated cells was approximated via reference gene primer amplification. Sequenced by immunoSEQ multiplex PCR; TCRdb stores in-frame clones only, minus some. V, J and clone size are taken as reported in that table, and D and trimming were inferred from the DNA itself. The table lists 250,000 to 350,000 clones, approximately 85% of them singletons, with approximately 4% in the top ten. The data originate from a study of blood T cell repertoires in COVID-19. Whole-study context: PBMCs, B-cell-depleted T cells, or T cells were the source of the cDNA or gDNA that made up the material.

Germline loops: CDR1 SGHTA, CDR2 FQGNSA. Trimming shortened V by 5 bases and J by 7 bases, and 9 bases separated the two germline ends. This CDR3 contains 13 residues. Participants spanned ages about 18 to 90 years and resided in 20 to 25 US areas. V is TRBV7-2 and J is TRBJ1-6, with D unclear. The source of this sequence is a woman in her thirties who had recovered from COVID-19. Material: PBMCs or T cells enriched from blood (not recorded which). In DNA form, the CDR3 reads TGTGCCAGCAGCGATGGCGGGAATTCACCCCTCCACTTT. Residues: CASSDGGNSPLHF.